This entry lists 5 T cell receptor beta chains sequenced from one sample in a study of blood T cell repertoires in COVID-19. Clones were sequenced by immunoSEQ multiplex PCR, and TCRdb holds only the in-frame ones, with some missing. The table includes under 150,000 clones, approximately 90% detected once. Sample: peripheral blood. Receptor source: a human donor with active COVID-19. The donor label of this sample is uncertain.

The count of this clone is one. The chain employs TRBV6-5 and TRBJ1-1, with D hard to call. The germline V gene encodes CDR1 MNHEY and CDR2 SVGAGI. The ends were cut back, 2 bases at V and 4 bases at J, with 14 bases in the middle. The CDR3 has 15 residues. The CDR3, as DNA: TGTGCCAGCAGTTACGGGCGGGGATCGAGCACTGAAGCTTTCTTT. Its protein product is CASSYGRGSSTEAFF.

Only one count was recorded for this clone. The gene calls are TRBV4-1 and TRBJ2-7; D gene unclear. Trimming removed 0 bases at V and 2 bases at J, with 5 bases between. This CDR3 comprises 13 residues. Germline V CDR1 and CDR2: MGHRA, YSYEKL. The CDR3 DNA sequence: TGCGCCAGCAGCCAAGAGTTCGCCTACGAGCAGTACTTC. Amino acid sequence: CASSQEFAYEQYF.

This clone was seen a single time. The gene calls are TRBV18 and TRBJ1-3, with TRBD1 as a possible D gene (6 bases). The V gene lost 2 bases and the J gene lost 4 bases, with 18 bases spanning the gap. This CDR3 spans 17 amino acids. Germline V lookup: CDR1 KGHSH, CDR2 LQKENI. In DNA form, the CDR3 reads TGTGCCAGCTCACCAACGACAGTGACTGGGACAGGAAACACCATATATTTT. It encodes CASSPTTVTGTGNTIYF.

This clone appeared a few times. This rearrangement joins TRBV29-1 to TRBJ1-2; no firm D call. This CDR3 contains 14 residues. Germline loops: CDR1 SQVTM, CDR2 ANQGSEA. Trimming cost V 0 bases and J 2 bases, with 10 bases left between them. CDR3 residues: CSVEEGGMNYGYTF. The CDR3 DNA sequence: TGCAGCGTTGAAGAGGGAGGGATGAACTATGGCTACACCTTC.

This sequence joins TRBV18 and TRBJ1-5; TRBD1 aligns across 9 bases. The CDR3 is 14 residues long. Per germline, CDR1 KGHSH and CDR2 LQKENI. V lost 4 bases, J lost 5 bases, and 3 bases stayed unmatched. The CDR3 is CASSRGQGHQPQHF. The DNA of the CDR3 is TGTGCCAGCTCACGGGGACAGGGTCATCAGCCCCAGCATTTT. Variable domain in full (rest from reference TRBV18 and TRBJ1-5): NAGVMQNPRHLVRRRGQEARLRCSPMKGHSHVYWYRQLPEEGLKFMVYLQKENIIDESGMPKERFSAEFPKEGPSILRIQQVVRGDSAAYFCASSRGQGHQPQHFGDGTRLSIL.